These T cell receptor beta chains were read from a single sample in a study of T cell responses to AZD1222 COVID-19 vaccine. Measured with immunoSEQ multiplex PCR; TCRdb has only the in-frame clones, and not every one. The sample contains 110,000 or so clones, 86% of which appear only once. Material: peripheral blood, obtained 28 days after the second AZD1222 dose. The receptors shown here come from an adult who received the AZD1222 COVID-19 vaccine. CDR3s include the opening cysteine and the closing phenylalanine or tryptophan. For some rows the clone size is stated as once, few or many, or as a class when expanded; others skip it.

CDR3 protein: CASSEPGGPYPYEQYF; CDR3 length: 16; clone size: .; V gene: TRBV6-1
CDR3 protein: CASSQDLQNTEAFF; CDR3 length: 14; clone size: .; V gene: TRBV3-1/TRBV3-2
CDR3 protein: CSVEKRETGKDGYYEQYF; CDR3 length: 18; clone size: .; V gene: TRBV29-1
CDR3 protein: CASRDSANTGELFF; CDR3 length: 14; clone size: .; V gene: TRBV30
CDR3 protein: CASSSKGDQPQHF; CDR3 length: 13; clone size: .; V gene: TRBV12-3/TRBV12-4
CDR3 protein: CASSETGGSGNTIYF; CDR3 length: 15; clone size: few; V gene: TRBV25-1
CDR3 protein: CASSLEMSTEAFF; CDR3 length: 13; clone size: .; V gene: TRBV11-3
CDR3 protein: CASSLHATGGAGELFF; CDR3 length: 16; clone size: .; V gene: TRBV5-1
CDR3 protein: CASSGVLSGVSTDTQYF; CDR3 length: 17; clone size: .; V gene: TRBV5-1
CDR3 protein: CASSFVGGTEAFF; CDR3 length: 13; clone size: .; V gene: TRBV5-1
CDR3 protein: CASSFRGFGYGYTF; CDR3 length: 14; clone size: .; V gene: TRBV19
CDR3 protein: CASSLGTGSGYEQYF; CDR3 length: 15; clone size: .; V gene: TRBV28
CDR3 protein: CASSLERTGNTIYF; CDR3 length: 14; clone size: .; V gene: TRBV6-5
CDR3 protein: CASSPRGTPGETQYF; CDR3 length: 15; clone size: .; V gene: TRBV6-2/TRBV6-3
CDR3 protein: CASSSWDAEGGYTF; CDR3 length: 14; clone size: .; V gene: TRBV5-1
CDR3 protein: CASSLEAPSYGYTF; CDR3 length: 14; clone size: .; V gene: TRBV7-9
CDR3 protein: CASSARQGEGNNEQFF; CDR3 length: 16; clone size: .; V gene: TRBV5-1
CDR3 protein: CASSFRTGGTDTQYF; CDR3 length: 15; clone size: .; V gene: TRBV7-2
CDR3 protein: CASSPRRDEQYF; CDR3 length: 12; clone size: .; V gene: TRBV18
CDR3 protein: CASSSFQGLNYEQYF; CDR3 length: 15; clone size: .; V gene: TRBV6-7
CDR3 protein: CASSLNRGDNQPQHF; CDR3 length: 15; clone size: few; V gene: TRBV7-2
CDR3 protein: CASIGTGNQPQHF; CDR3 length: 13; clone size: .; V gene: TRBV6-5
CDR3 protein: CASSPSAGAGAFF; CDR3 length: 13; clone size: .; V gene: TRBV18
CDR3 protein: CAWTEGGYGYTF; CDR3 length: 12; clone size: .; V gene: TRBV30
CDR3 protein: CASSEPETQYF; CDR3 length: 11; clone size: .; V gene: TRBV2
CDR3 protein: CASSQFFGSLPQHF; CDR3 length: 14; clone size: .; V gene: TRBV3-1/TRBV3-2
CDR3 protein: CASSFTGLALTYNEQFF; CDR3 length: 17; clone size: .; V gene: TRBV12-1
CDR3 protein: CASSVWQEAFF; CDR3 length: 11; clone size: .; V gene: TRBV2
CDR3 protein: CASSYRHTRTSGLQETQYF; CDR3 length: 19; clone size: .; V gene: TRBV6-2/TRBV6-3
CDR3 protein: CACRAGTARNYGYTF; CDR3 length: 15; clone size: .; V gene: TRBV30
CDR3 protein: CASSTYTGELFF; CDR3 length: 12; clone size: .; V gene: TRBV5-1
CDR3 protein: CATSDLDRALFF; CDR3 length: 12; clone size: .; V gene: TRBV24-1
CDR3 protein: CASSPGTSGATQFF; CDR3 length: 14; clone size: once; V gene: TRBV6-5
CDR3 protein: CASSWDRGQVTEAFF; CDR3 length: 15; clone size: .; V gene: TRBV5-1
CDR3 protein: CASSFTGRAEAFF; CDR3 length: 13; clone size: .; V gene: TRBV7-9
CDR3 protein: CASSFAGGLNSPLHF; CDR3 length: 15; clone size: .; V gene: TRBV6-2/TRBV6-3
CDR3 protein: CASSHSRDRSNSNQPQHF; CDR3 length: 18; clone size: .; V gene: TRBV19
CDR3 protein: CASSQVSDRGETQYF; CDR3 length: 15; clone size: .; V gene: TRBV4-3
CDR3 protein: CASQDMTSEQYF; CDR3 length: 12; clone size: once; V gene: TRBV14
CDR3 protein: CASRHPGEETQYF; CDR3 length: 13; clone size: .; V gene: TRBV28
CDR3 protein: CASSGGRTVFGEQYF; CDR3 length: 15; clone size: .; V gene: TRBV5-1
CDR3 protein: CASSFGGAGWGNQPQHF; CDR3 length: 17; clone size: .; V gene: TRBV5-5
CDR3 protein: CATSRGARGTETNYGYTF; CDR3 length: 18; clone size: once; V gene: TRBV15
CDR3 protein: CASSYSYGYTF; CDR3 length: 11; clone size: .; V gene: TRBV28
CDR3 protein: CASSGQESTSGAYNEQFF; CDR3 length: 18; clone size: .; V gene: TRBV7-6
CDR3 protein: CASSATLQGARMNTEAFF; CDR3 length: 18; clone size: .; V gene: TRBV5-1
CDR3 protein: CASRPYRFYTEAFF; CDR3 length: 14; clone size: .; V gene: TRBV27